This is a list of T cell receptor beta chains from one sample in a study of Graves' ophthalmopathy and Graves' hyperthyroidism. TCRdb passed the multiplex PCR reads through MiXCR, listing each CDR3 protein once. The sample shows around 170,000 distinct CDR3 sequences, 37% of them seen only once. Sample: peripheral blood. The receptor set was obtained from a woman aged 40 to 55 with Graves' ophthalmopathy. The CDR3 runs from the conserved cysteine through the conserved F or W. A D gene is named only where the DNA matches it firmly. Clone size is not always given. Where it is, it says once, few, many or a class for expanded clones.

>NA|TRBV20-1|NA|TRBJ2-7
TGCAGTGCTAGATTTGAGGCAGTATCCTACGAGCAGTACTTC
CSARFEAVSYEQYF
>many|TRBV19|NA|TRBJ1-5
TGTGCCAGTAGTACCAAACGGGACAGCAATCAGCCCCAGCATTTT
CASSTKRDSNQPQHF
>NA|TRBV28|NA|TRBJ1-1
TGTGCCAGCAGTTTATTGAATGAAGCTTTCTTT
CASSLLNEAFF
>NA|TRBV12-3/TRBV12-4|NA|TRBJ1-2
TGTGCCAGCAGTTTGGAACTCTATGGCTACACCTTC
CASSLELYGYTF
>many|TRBV7-9|NA|TRBJ1-5
TGTGCCAGCAGCAGGGACGGCTATCAGCCCCAGCATTTT
CASSRDGYQPQHF
>many|TRBV28|TRBD2|TRBJ2-6
TGTGCCAGCAGTTTTCCCCTGGGGGAGGGAGTAGAGTCTGGGGCCAACGTCCTGACTTTC
CASSFPLGEGVESGANVLTF
>many|TRBV6-1|NA|TRBJ1-2
TGTGCCAGCAGTGAAGCGGTGATACCGGGGGGCTACACCTTC
CASSEAVIPGGYTF
>NA|TRBV12-3/TRBV12-4|NA|TRBJ2-5
TGTGCCAGCAGTTCCGGGGTCGGGGGCGAGATGAGGAGGGAGACCCAGTACTTC
CASSSGVGGEMRRETQYF
>many|TRBV6-2/TRBV6-3|NA|TRBJ2-7
TGTGCCAGCAGTTACTCGGCGGTCCAGGGGCAATACGAGCAGTACTTC
CASSYSAVQGQYEQYF
>many|TRBV6-5|NA|TRBJ1-5
TGTGCCAGCAGCGGACATCGACAGGCCCAGGAGCCCCAGCATTTT
CASSGHRQAQEPQHF
>NA|TRBV11-2|TRBD1|TRBJ1-1
TGTGCCAGCAGCTTAAGGGCACCGGGACAGGGTGACACTGAAGCTTTCTTT
CASSLRAPGQGDTEAFF
>many|TRBV27|NA|TRBJ1-6
TGTGCCAGTAAACGGGGAGAAACTTATAATTCACCCCTCCACTTT
CASKRGETYNSPLHF
>NA|TRBV11-2|NA|TRBJ2-7
TGTGCCAGCAGCCCACCCCTCGTGGCGGGCGGAAACGAGCAGTACTTC
CASSPPLVAGGNEQYF
>many|TRBV29-1|NA|TRBJ2-5
TGCAGCGTGTCGCGTGGGGGGGAGACCCAGTACTTC
CSVSRGGETQYF
>NA|TRBV6-5|NA|TRBJ1-2
TGTGCCAGCAGTTACTCGAGCAGGGCTCGTGGCTACACCTTC
CASSYSSRARGYTF
>many|TRBV28|NA|TRBJ1-2
TGTGCCAGCACCTGGGACCGCTATGGCTACACCTTC
CASTWDRYGYTF
>many|TRBV24-1|TRBD1|TRBJ2-2
TGTGCCACCAGTGACCCCGGGACAGTGAACACCGGGGAGCTGTTTTTT
CATSDPGTVNTGELFF
>NA|TRBV6-1|TRBD1|TRBJ1-2
TGTGCCAGCAGGCAAGGGACAGCTAACTATGGCTACACCTTC
CASRQGTANYGYTF
>many|TRBV5-1|NA|TRBJ2-3
TGCGCCAGCAGCTATGAGACAGATACGCAGTATTTT
CASSYETDTQYF
>many|TRBV7-2|NA|TRBJ1-2
TGTGCCAGCAGCGCGGTGAGAGGCTACACCTTC
CASSAVRGYTF
>many|TRBV5-1|NA|TRBJ2-5
TGCGCCAGCCGAGCAGGGGACCAAGAGACCCAGTACTTC
CASRAGDQETQYF
>many|TRBV28|TRBD1|TRBJ1-5
TGTGCCAGCATTGGCGGACAGGGAGCGTCTCAGCCCCAGCATTTT
CASIGGQGASQPQHF
>NA|TRBV30|NA|TRBJ2-7
TGTGCCTGGACCGGGGGTCGTGTTGACGAGCAGTACTTC
CAWTGGRVDEQYF
>NA|TRBV2|NA|TRBJ2-2
TGTGCCAGCAGTAGGACGAGGACGGTAGCGAACACCGGGGAGCTGTTTTTT
CASSRTRTVANTGELFF
>NA|TRBV27|TRBD1|TRBJ2-2
TGTGCCAGCAGCCCAAAGAACAGGGGGCGGGAAACCGGGGAGCTGTTTTTT
CASSPKNRGRETGELFF
>NA|TRBV12-3/TRBV12-4|NA|TRBJ1-1
TGTGCCAGCAGTTTAGCAGGGTCAACTTTCTTT
CASSLAGSTFF
>NA|TRBV29-1|NA|TRBJ1-3
TGCAGCGTCGCAGATGGAAACACCATATATTTT
CSVADGNTIYF
>many|TRBV29-1|NA|TRBJ1-5
TGCAGCGTTGCACAGGGCCGCAATCAGCCCCAGCATTTT
CSVAQGRNQPQHF
>few|TRBV18|NA|TRBJ1-5
TGTGCCAGCTCACCAATGAGATTGGAGAACAATCAGCCCCAGCATTTT
CASSPMRLENNQPQHF
>NA|TRBV7-2|NA|TRBJ1-1
TGTGCCAGCAGCGAGCGGGGCAGCCCTAATGAAGCTTTCTTT
CASSERGSPNEAFF
>many|TRBV19|NA|TRBJ1-5
TGTGCCAGTAGATCGCCGGGGGGCGATCAGCCCCAGCATTTT
CASRSPGGDQPQHF
>many|TRBV28|NA|TRBJ2-7
TGTGCCAGCAGTTTCATCCGACAGCACTACGAGCAGTACTTC
CASSFIRQHYEQYF
>medium-sized|TRBV29-1|NA|TRBJ2-5
TGCAGCGTCCTACCGGGACACGGGGAGACCCAGTACTTC
CSVLPGHGETQYF
>NA|TRBV30|NA|TRBJ2-7
TGTGCCTGGAGACCAGTCTACGAGCAGTACTTC
CAWRPVYEQYF
>once|TRBV7-3|TRBD1|TRBJ2-2
TGTGCCAGCAGCTTAACCCCCTATCGGGGACAGGTCCTCACCGGGGAGCTGTTTTTT
CASSLTPYRGQVLTGELFF
>NA|TRBV6-1|NA|TRBJ2-2
TGTGCCAGCAGTGATTGGAGGGGGGAGCTGTTTTTT
CASSDWRGELFF
>NA|TRBV29-1|NA|TRBJ1-2
TGCAGCGTTGCCGGGGGCGCTGATGGCTACACCTTC
CSVAGGADGYTF
>many|TRBV7-9|TRBD1|TRBJ1-2
TGTGCCAGCAGCTTAGGGGGGACAGACTATGGCTACACCTTC
CASSLGGTDYGYTF
>many|TRBV13|NA|TRBJ2-7
TGTGCCAGCAGCTTGGGGACACGGTCCTACGAGCAGTACTTC
CASSLGTRSYEQYF
>many|TRBV27|NA|TRBJ1-1
TGTGCCAGCAGCCTAACCCCGCGTCTGACTGAAGCTTTCTTT
CASSLTPRLTEAFF
>NA|TRBV20-1|NA|TRBJ1-6
TGCAGTGCTACGGGGCGGGGGGAGATAACTAATTCACCCCTCCACTTT
CSATGRGEITNSPLHF
>many|TRBV19|NA|TRBJ1-1
TGTGCCAGTAGTATAACAGGGACCTTGAACACTGAAGCTTTCTTT
CASSITGTLNTEAFF
>NA|TRBV6-2/TRBV6-3|NA|TRBJ1-5
TGTGCCAGCTCAAACCCCCCCAATCAGCCCCAGCATTTT
CASSNPPNQPQHF
>NA|TRBV6-2/TRBV6-3|NA|TRBJ2-5
TGTGCCAGCAGGGAACCGGGGCAACAAGAGACCCAGTACTTC
CASREPGQQETQYF
>many|TRBV5-1|NA|TRBJ1-2
TGCGCCAGCAGCTTAGGTCAATATGGCTACACCTTC
CASSLGQYGYTF
>once|TRBV6-2/TRBV6-3|NA|TRBJ2-5
TGTGCCAGCAGCGTAGCGGTGACGAGGGAGACCCAGTACTTC
CASSVAVTRETQYF
>once|TRBV18|NA|TRBJ1-5
TGTGCCAGCTCAGTACAGGGCAATCAGCCCCAGCATTTT
CASSVQGNQPQHF
>many|TRBV12-3/TRBV12-4|NA|TRBJ1-6
TGTGCCAGCAGTTTAGTGGGGGTTGGTGCGTCCCTCCACTTT
CASSLVGVGASLHF
>many|TRBV7-3|TRBD1|TRBJ2-5
TGTGCCAGCAGCTCCGGGACAGGGGTCTGGGAGACCCAGTACTTC
CASSSGTGVWETQYF
>once|TRBV28|TRBD1|TRBJ2-7
TGTGCCAGCAGTTCATCGACAGGGAACGAGCAGTACTTC
CASSSSTGNEQYF
>many|TRBV15|NA|TRBJ2-4
TGTGCCACCAGCAGAGGGGTAGGCATTCAGTACTTC
CATSRGVGIQYF
>many|TRBV6-1|NA|TRBJ1-3
TGTGCCAGCAGTCGAAGACAGGGAAACACCATATATTTT
CASSRRQGNTIYF
>many|TRBV6-2/TRBV6-3|NA|TRBJ2-7
TGTGCCAGCAGTTCAACTGTCGTGCAGTACTTC
CASSSTVVQYF